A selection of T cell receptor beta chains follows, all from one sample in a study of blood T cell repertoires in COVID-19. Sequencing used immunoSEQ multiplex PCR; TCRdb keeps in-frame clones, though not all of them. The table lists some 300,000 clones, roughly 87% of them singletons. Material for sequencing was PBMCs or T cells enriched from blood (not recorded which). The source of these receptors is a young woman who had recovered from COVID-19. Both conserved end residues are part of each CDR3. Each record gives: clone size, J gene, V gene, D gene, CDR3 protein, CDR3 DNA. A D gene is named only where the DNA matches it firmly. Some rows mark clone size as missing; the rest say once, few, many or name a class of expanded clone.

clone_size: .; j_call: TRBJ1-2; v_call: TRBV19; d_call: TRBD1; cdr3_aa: CASSRGQGANYGYTF; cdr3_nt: TGTGCCAGTAGCAGAGGACAGGGGGCCAACTATGGCTACACCTTC
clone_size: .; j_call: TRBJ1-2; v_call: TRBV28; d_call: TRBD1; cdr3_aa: CASSLHRGSDGYTF; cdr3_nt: TGTGCCAGCAGTTTGCACAGGGGGTCAGACGGCTACACCTTC
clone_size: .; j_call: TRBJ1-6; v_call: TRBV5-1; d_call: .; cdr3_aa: CASSLNQGNNSPLHF; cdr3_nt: TGCGCCAGCAGCTTAAACCAGGGGAATAATTCACCCCTCCACTTT
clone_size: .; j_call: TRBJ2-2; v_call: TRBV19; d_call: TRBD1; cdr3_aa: CASSIMRGQEELFF; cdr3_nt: TGTGCCAGTAGTATAATGAGGGGGCAGGAGGAGCTGTTTTTT
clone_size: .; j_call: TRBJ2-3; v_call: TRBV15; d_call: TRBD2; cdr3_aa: CATSEGLVTDTQYF; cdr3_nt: TGTGCCACCAGCGAAGGACTAGTCACAGATACGCAGTATTTT
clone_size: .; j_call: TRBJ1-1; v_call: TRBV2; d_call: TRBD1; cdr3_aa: CASSGGQGLDEAFF; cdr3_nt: TGTGCCAGCAGTGGTGGACAGGGGCTCGACGAAGCTTTCTTT
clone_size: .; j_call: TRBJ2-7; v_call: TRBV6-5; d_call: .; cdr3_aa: CASKVGRLSSYEQYF; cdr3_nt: TGTGCCAGCAAGGTGGGGCGGCTTAGCTCCTACGAGCAGTACTTC
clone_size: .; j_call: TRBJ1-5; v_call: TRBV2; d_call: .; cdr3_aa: CASSESRGAQGNQPQHF; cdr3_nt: TGTGCCAGCAGTGAATCGCGGGGGGCGCAGGGCAATCAGCCCCAGCATTTT
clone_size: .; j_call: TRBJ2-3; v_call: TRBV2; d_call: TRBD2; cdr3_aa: CASSDGLAGGTDTQYF; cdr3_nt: TGTGCCAGCAGTGACGGACTAGCGGGGGGCACAGATACGCAGTATTTT
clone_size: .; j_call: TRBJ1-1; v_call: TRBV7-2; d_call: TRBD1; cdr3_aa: CASIVNPGTGNTFF; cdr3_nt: TGTGCCAGCATCGTTAACCCCGGGACAGGGAATACTTTCTTT
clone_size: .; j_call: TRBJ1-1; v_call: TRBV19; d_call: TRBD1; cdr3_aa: CASTDRGRPAFF; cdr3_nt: TGTGCCAGTACGGACAGGGGGCGCCCAGCTTTCTTT
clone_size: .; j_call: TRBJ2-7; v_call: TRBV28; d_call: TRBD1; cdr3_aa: CASSSNFFGTATYEQYF; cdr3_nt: TGTGCCAGCAGCTCGAATTTTTTCGGGACAGCTACCTACGAGCAGTACTTC
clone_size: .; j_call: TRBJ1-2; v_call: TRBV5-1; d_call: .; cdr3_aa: CASSKGNYGYTF; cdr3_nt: TGCGCCAGCAGCAAGGGGAACTATGGCTACACCTTC
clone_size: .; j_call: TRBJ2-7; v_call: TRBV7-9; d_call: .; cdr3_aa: CASSIQTRGEQYF; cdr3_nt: TGTGCCAGCAGCATTCAAACAAGGGGCGAGCAGTACTTC
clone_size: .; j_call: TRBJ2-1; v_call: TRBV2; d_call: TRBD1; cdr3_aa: CASSVLGQGPTEQFF; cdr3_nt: TGTGCCAGCAGCGTTTTGGGACAGGGGCCGACGGAGCAGTTCTTC
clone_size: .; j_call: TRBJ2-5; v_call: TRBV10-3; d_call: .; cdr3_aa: CAISRGGQETQYF; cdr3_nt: TGTGCCATCAGTAGGGGGGGACAAGAGACCCAGTACTTC
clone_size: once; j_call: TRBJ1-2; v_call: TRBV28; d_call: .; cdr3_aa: CASSLGNLGDYGYTF; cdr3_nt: TGTGCCAGCAGTTTAGGGAACTTAGGGGACTATGGCTACACCTTC
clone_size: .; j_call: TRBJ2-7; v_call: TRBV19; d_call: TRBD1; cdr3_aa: CASRKPGQGDDYEQYF; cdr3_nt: TGTGCCAGTAGAAAACCCGGACAGGGGGATGATTACGAGCAGTACTTC
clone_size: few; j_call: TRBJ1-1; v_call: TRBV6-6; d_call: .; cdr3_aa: CASSNLGPHTEAFF; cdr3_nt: TGTGCCAGCAGTAACCTGGGGCCACACACTGAAGCTTTCTTT
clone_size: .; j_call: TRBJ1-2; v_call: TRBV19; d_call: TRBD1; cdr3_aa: CASSLGTVRGYTF; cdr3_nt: TGTGCCAGTAGTCTAGGGACAGTCCGTGGCTACACCTTC
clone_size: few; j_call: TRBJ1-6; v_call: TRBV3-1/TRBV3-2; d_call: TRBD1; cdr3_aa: CASSLGQGRNSPLHF; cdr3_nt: TGTGCCAGCAGCCTGGGACAGGGAAGGAATTCACCCCTCCACTTT
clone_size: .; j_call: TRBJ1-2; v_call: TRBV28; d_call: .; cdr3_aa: CASSFGGPGGGYTF; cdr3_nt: TGTGCCAGCAGTTTCGGGGGACCGGGCGGGGGCTACACCTTC
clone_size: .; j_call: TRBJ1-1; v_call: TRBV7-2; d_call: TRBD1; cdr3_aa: CASSLWRGDRGWNTEAFF; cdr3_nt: TGTGCCAGCAGCTTATGGAGGGGAGACAGGGGCTGGAACACTGAAGCTTTCTTT
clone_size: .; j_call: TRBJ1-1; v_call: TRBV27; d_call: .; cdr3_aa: CASSFRFGETFF; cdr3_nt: TGTGCCAGCAGTTTCAGATTCGGAGAAACTTTCTTT
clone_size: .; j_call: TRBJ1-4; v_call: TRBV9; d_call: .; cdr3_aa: CASSPTGTTNEKLFF; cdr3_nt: TGTGCCAGCAGCCCCACAGGGACCACTAATGAAAAACTGTTTTTT
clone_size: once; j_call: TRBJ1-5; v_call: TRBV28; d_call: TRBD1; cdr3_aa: CASSLDRVQPQHF; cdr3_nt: TGTGCCAGCAGTTTAGACAGGGTTCAGCCCCAGCATTTT
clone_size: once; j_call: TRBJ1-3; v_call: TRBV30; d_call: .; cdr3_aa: CAWSSLRGNTIYF; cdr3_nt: TGTGCCTGGAGTTCTCTCCGGGGAAACACCATATATTTT
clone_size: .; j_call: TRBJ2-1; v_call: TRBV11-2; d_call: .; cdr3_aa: CASSLAGGNEQFF; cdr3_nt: TGTGCCAGCAGCTTGGCAGGGGGGAATGAGCAGTTCTTC
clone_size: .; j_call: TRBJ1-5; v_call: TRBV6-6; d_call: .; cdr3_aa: CASSYGGLAQPQHF; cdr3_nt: TGTGCCAGCAGTTACGGGGGGTTAGCTCAGCCCCAGCATTTT
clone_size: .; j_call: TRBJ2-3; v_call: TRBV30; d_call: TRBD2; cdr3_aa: CALRGGVFTDTQYF; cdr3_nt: TGTGCCTTACGGGGGGGGGTTTTTACAGATACGCAGTATTTT
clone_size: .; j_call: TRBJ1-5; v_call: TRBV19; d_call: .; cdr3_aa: CASTNLTGFSQPQHF; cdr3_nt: TGTGCCAGTACCAATCTCACGGGGTTTTCTCAGCCCCAGCATTTT
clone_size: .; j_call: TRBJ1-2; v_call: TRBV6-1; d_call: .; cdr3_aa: CASSEAQVYYGYTF; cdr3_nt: TGTGCCAGCAGTGAAGCGCAGGTTTACTATGGCTACACCTTC
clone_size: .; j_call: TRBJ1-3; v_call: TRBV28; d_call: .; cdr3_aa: CASSPVRAGLNTIYF; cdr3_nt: TGTGCCAGCAGCCCCGTTCGGGCGGGCCTAAACACCATATATTTT
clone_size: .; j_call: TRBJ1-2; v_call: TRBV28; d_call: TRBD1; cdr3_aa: CASSPLGTGGDYGYTF; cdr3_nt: TGTGCCAGCAGTCCCTTAGGGACAGGGGGCGACTATGGCTACACCTTC
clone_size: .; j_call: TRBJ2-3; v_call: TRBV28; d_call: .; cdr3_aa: CASSIRTSTDTQYF; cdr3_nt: TGTGCCAGCAGTATTCGGACTAGCACAGATACGCAGTATTTT
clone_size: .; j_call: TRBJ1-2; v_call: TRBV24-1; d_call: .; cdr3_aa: CATSDTAASYGYTF; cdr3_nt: TGTGCCACCAGTGACACCGCGGCCTCCTATGGCTACACCTTC
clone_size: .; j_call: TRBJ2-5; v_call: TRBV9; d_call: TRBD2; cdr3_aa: CASSGGTSQETQYF; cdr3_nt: TGTGCCAGCAGCGGGGGGACTAGCCAAGAGACCCAGTACTTC
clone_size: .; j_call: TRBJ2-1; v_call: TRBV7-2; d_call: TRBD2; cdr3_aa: CASSEGLAGAGYEQFF; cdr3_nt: TGTGCCAGCAGCGAGGGACTAGCGGGGGCAGGGTATGAGCAGTTCTTC
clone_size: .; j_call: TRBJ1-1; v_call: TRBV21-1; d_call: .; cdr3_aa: CASSNWGGNTEAFF; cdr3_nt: TGTGCCAGCAGCAATTGGGGGGGGAACACTGAAGCTTTCTTT
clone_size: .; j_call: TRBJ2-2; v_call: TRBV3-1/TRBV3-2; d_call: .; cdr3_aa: CASSLHQGLAFTGELFF; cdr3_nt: TGTGCCAGCAGCCTTCACCAGGGGTTAGCCTTCACCGGGGAGCTGTTTTTT
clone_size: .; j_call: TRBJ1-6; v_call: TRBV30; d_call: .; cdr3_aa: CAWTERSEAPLHF; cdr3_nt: TGTGCCTGGACCGAGAGATCGGAGGCACCCCTCCACTTT
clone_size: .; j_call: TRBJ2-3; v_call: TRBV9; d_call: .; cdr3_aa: CASSVVDSLTDTQYF; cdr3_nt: TGTGCCAGCAGCGTAGTCGACAGCCTCACAGATACGCAGTATTTT
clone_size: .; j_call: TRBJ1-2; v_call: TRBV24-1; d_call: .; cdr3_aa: CATSDIGGRGYTF; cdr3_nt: TGTGCCACCAGTGATATCGGGGGACGGGGCTACACCTTC
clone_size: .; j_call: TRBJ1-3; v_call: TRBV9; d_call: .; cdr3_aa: CASNREPTRDAGNTIYF; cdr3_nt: TGTGCCAGCAATCGGGAACCTACGCGGGACGCTGGAAACACCATATATTTT
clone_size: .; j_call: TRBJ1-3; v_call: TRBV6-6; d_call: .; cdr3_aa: CASSTDRSGNTIYF; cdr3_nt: TGTGCCAGCAGCACAGACAGGTCTGGAAACACCATATATTTT
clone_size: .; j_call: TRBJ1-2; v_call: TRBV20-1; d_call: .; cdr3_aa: CSANDKEVSGYTF; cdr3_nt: TGCAGTGCTAATGACAAGGAGGTCTCTGGCTACACCTTC
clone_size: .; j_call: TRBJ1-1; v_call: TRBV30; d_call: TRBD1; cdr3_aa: CACRQGAGNTEAFF; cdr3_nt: TGTGCCTGCCGACAGGGGGCCGGAAACACTGAAGCTTTCTTT
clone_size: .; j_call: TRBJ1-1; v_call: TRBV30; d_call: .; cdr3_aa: CAWSATGLNTEAFF; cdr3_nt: TGTGCCTGGAGTGCGACAGGACTGAACACTGAAGCTTTCTTT
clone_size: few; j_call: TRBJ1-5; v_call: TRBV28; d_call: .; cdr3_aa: CASSLQGLGNQPQHF; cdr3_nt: TGTGCCAGCAGTTTACAGGGTTTGGGCAATCAGCCCCAGCATTTT
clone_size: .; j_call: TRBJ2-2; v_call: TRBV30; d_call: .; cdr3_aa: CAWSPESRMAGELFF; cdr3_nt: TGTGCCTGGTCCCCTGAATCGCGAATGGCCGGGGAGCTGTTTTTT
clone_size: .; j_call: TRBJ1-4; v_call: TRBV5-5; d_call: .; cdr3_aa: CASSSSGVRNEKLFF; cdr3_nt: TGTGCCAGCAGCTCGTCGGGGGTGAGGAATGAAAAACTGTTTTTT
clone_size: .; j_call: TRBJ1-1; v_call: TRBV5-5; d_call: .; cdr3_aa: CASSFGGNTEAFF; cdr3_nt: TGTGCCAGCAGCTTTGGAGGGAACACTGAAGCTTTCTTT
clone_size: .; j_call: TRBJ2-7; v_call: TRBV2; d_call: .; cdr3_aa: CASSSLPGRRGYEQYF; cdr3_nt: TGTGCCAGCAGTTCCCTGCCCGGTAGGAGAGGCTACGAGCAGTACTTC
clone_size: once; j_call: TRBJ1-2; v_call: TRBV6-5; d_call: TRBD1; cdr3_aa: CASSYRGQGGSYGYTF; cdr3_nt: TGTGCCAGCAGTTACAGGGGACAGGGGGGCAGCTATGGCTACACCTTC
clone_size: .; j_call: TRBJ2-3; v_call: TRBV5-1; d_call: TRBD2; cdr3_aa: CASSTGLAGGTDTQYF; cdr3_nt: TGCGCCAGCAGCACTGGACTAGCGGGGGGTACAGATACGCAGTATTTT
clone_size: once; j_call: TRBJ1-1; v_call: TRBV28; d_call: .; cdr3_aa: CASSPPTGTEAFF; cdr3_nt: TGTGCCAGCAGTCCCCCGACGGGCACTGAAGCTTTCTTT
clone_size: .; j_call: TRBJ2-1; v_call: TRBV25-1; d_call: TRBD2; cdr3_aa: CASSERGGLYNEQFF; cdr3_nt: TGTGCCAGCAGCGAGCGGGGGGGCTTATACAATGAGCAGTTCTTC
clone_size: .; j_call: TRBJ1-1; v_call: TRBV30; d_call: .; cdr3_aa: CAWSVLRGNTEAFF; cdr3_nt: TGTGCCTGGAGTGTACTGCGGGGGAACACTGAAGCTTTCTTT
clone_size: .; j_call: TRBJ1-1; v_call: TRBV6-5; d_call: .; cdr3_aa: CASSRRTGKVAEAFF; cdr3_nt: TGTGCCAGCAGCCGAAGAACAGGGAAGGTAGCTGAAGCTTTCTTT
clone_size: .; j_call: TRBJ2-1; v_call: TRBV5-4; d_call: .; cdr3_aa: CASSEDLSSYNEQFF; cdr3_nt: TGTGCCAGCAGCGAGGATCTCAGCTCCTACAATGAGCAGTTCTTC